The present T cell receptor beta chain was sequenced within a study of shared clonotypes between healthy human individuals. The CDR3 totals 14 residues. V was cut by 10 bases and J by 4 bases, with 16 bases left in between. Germline-derived CDR1 and CDR2 are WNHNN and SYGVQD (reference sequence). Unsorted PBMC DNA underwent sequencing on ten immunoSEQ deep assay plates. Authors' methods: ImmunoSEQ supplied junction-only sequences lacking quality scores, so filtering was different. Using immunoSEQ multiplex PCR, the repertoire was profiled, and TCRdb retains in-frame clones only, with some absent. V and J calls and clone size are given by that table; D and trimming were obtained from the DNA. The sample carries about 470,000 clones, 70% to 80% recorded once.

The V call is TRBV10-1, the J call TRBJ2-2; D is ambiguous. Sequenced material: PBMCs. The TCR comes from a middle-aged woman in good health. Some clones in this sample may be carry-over from other donors' samples. CDR3 loop: CATSSGSVTGELFF. CDR3 sequence (DNA): TGCGCCACCAGCTCGGGTAGTGTCACCGGGGAGCTGTTTTTT.